The clone carrying this TCR beta chain was observed a handful of times. Its specificity is unknown. This entry comes from a study of T cell repertoires in cytomegalovirus infection. CDR1 and CDR2 from the germline V gene are SGHAT and FQNNGV. Between the trimmed V and J ends, which lost 0 bases and 9 bases, there was a span of 11 bases. This CDR3 spans 13 amino acids. TCRdb itself ran the reads through MiXCR, one entry per CDR3 protein. The sample holds about 340,000 distinct CDR3 sequences; 29% are singletons and the top ten take 15% to 25%. The sequences come from cultured PBMCs, collected from culture after CMV antigen stimulation. The origin of this receptor is a human donor in good health (CMV status not recorded). Some clones in this sample may be carry-over from other donors' samples. The V call is TRBV11-2, the J call TRBJ1-1; D might be TRBD1 (5 bases). The CDR3 DNA follows: TGTGCCAGCAGCTTAGAGCTTCGGGGACAAGCTTTCTTT. It encodes CASSLELRGQAFF.